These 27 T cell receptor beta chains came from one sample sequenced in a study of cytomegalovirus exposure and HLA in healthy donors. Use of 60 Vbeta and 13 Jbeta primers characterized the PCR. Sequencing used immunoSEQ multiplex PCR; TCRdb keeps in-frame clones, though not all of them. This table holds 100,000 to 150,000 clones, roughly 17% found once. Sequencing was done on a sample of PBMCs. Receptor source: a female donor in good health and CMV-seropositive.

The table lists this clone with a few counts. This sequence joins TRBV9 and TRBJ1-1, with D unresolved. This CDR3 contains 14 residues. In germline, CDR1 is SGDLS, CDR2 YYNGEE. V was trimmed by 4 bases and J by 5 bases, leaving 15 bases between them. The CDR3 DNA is TGTGCCAGCAGCCCCAGCACGACGGGGACTGAAGCTTTCTTT. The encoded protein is CASSPSTTGTEAFF. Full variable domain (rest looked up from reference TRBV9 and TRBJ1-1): DSGVTQTPKHLITATGQRVTLRCSPRSGDLSVYWYQQSLDQGLQFLIQYYNGEERAKGNILERFSAQQFPDLHSELNLSSLELGDSALYFCASSPSTTGTEAFFGQGTRLTVV.

This CDR3 reads CASTTGLAGGETQYF. The CDR3 DNA reads TGCGCCAGCACCACCGGACTAGCGGGAGGAGAGACCCAGTACTTC. V gene TRBV5-1 combines with J gene TRBJ2-5; 14 positions agree with TRBD2. Germline V gene lookup returns CDR1 SGHRS and CDR2 YFSETQ. CDR3 size: 15 residues. V lost 6 bases, J lost 4 bases, and 5 bases stayed unmatched.

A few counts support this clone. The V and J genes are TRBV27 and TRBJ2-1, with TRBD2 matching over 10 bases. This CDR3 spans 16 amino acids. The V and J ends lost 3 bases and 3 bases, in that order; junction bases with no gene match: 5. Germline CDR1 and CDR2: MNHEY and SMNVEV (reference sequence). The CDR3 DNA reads TGTGCCAGCAGTTTTGATAGGACTAGCGGCTACAATGAGCAGTTCTTC. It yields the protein CASSFDRTSGYNEQFF.

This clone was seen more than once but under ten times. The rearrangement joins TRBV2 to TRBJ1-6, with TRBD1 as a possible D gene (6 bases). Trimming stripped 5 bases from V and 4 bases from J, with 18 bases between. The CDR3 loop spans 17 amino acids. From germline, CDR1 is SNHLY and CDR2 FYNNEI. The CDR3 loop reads CASSLRTVTFYNSPLHF. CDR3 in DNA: TGTGCCAGCAGTTTACGGACAGTCACATTTTATAATTCACCCCTCCACTTT. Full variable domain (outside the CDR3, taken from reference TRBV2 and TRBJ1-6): EPEVTQTPSHQVTQMGQEVILRCVPISNHLYFYWYRQILGQKVEFLVSFYNNEISEKSEIFDDQFSVERPDGSNFTLKIRSTKLEDSAMYFCASSLRTVTFYNSPLHFGNGTRLTVT.

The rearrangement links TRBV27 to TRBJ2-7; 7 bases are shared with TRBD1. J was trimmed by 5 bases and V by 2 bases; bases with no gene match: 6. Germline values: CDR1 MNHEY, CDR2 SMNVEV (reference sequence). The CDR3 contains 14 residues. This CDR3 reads CASSLRTGYHEQYF. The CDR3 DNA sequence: TGTGCCAGCAGTTTAAGGACAGGTTACCACGAGCAGTACTTC.

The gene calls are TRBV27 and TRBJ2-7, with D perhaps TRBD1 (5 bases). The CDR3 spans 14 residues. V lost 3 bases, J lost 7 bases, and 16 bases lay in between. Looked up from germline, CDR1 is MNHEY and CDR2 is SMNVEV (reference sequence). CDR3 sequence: CASSFVDSTGEQYF. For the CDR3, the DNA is TGTGCCAGCAGTTTTGTAGACAGTACTGGAGAGCAGTACTTC.

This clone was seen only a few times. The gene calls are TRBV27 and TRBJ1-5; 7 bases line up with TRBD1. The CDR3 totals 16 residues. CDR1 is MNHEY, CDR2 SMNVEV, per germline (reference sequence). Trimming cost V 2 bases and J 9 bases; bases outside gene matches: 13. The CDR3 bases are TGTGCCAGCAGTTTACTGACGGGACAGCCGCCGTGGCCCCAGCATTTT. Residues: CASSLLTGQPPWPQHF.

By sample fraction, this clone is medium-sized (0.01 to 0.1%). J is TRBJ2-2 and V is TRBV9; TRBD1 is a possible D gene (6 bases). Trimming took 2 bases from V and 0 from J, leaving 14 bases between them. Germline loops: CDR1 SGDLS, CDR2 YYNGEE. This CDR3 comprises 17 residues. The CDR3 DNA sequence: TGTGCCAGCAGCGTGCAGTCGGGACACGCGAACACCGGGGAGCTGTTTTTT. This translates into CASSVQSGHANTGELFF.

CDR3: CASSSQGAGMNTEAFF. The DNA of the CDR3 is TGTGCCAGCAGTTCGCAGGGGGCGGGTATGAACACTGAAGCTTTCTTT. The chain has TRBV28 and TRBJ1-1; 8 nucleotides line up with TRBD1. The CDR3 consists of 16 residues. Germline values: CDR1 MDHEN, CDR2 SYDVKM. V lost 4 bases to trimming and J lost 0 bases; unmatched junction nucleotides: 7.

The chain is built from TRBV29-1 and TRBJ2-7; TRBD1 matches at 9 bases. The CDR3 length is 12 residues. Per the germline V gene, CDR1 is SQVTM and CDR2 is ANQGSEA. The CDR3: CRVRQGVEEQYF. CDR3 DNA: TGCAGAGTTCGACAGGGGGTAGAGGAGCAGTACTTC.

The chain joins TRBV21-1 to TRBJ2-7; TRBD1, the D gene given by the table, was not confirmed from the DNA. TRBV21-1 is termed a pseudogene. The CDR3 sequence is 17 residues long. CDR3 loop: CASSNPPRQGKKDEQYF. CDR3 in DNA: TGTGCCAGCAGCAATCCGCCCCGACAGGGGAAGAAGGACGAGCAGTACTTC.

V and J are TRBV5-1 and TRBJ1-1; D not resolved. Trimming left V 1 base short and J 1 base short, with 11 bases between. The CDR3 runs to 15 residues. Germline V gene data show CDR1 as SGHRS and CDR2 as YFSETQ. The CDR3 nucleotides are TGCGCCAGCAGCTTGTTGGGCAGTGAGAACACTGAAGCTTTCTTT. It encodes CASSLLGSENTEAFF.

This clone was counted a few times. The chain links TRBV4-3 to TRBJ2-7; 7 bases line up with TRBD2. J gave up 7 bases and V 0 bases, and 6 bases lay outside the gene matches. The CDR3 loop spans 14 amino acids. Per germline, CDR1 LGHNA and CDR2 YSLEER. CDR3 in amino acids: CASSQDITAGEQYF. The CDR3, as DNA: TGCGCCAGCAGCCAAGACATTACAGCGGGAGAGCAGTACTTC.

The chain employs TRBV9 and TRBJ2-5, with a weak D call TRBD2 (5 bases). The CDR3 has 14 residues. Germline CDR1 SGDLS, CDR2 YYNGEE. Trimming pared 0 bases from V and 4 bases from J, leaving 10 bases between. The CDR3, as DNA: TGTGCCAGCAGCGTAGGTACTAGGACAGAGACCCAGTACTTC. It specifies CASSVGTRTETQYF. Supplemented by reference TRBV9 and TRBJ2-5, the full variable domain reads DSGVTQTPKHLITATGQRVTLRCSPRSGDLSVYWYQQSLDQGLQFLIQYYNGEERAKGNILERFSAQQFPDLHSELNLSSLELGDSALYFCASSVGTRTETQYFGPGTRLLVL.

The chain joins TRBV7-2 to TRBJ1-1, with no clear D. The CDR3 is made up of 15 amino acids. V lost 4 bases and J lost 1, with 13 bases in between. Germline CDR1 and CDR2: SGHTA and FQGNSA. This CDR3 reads CASSSTWRANTEAFF. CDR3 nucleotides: TGTGCCAGCAGCTCGACGTGGAGGGCGAACACTGAAGCTTTCTTT.

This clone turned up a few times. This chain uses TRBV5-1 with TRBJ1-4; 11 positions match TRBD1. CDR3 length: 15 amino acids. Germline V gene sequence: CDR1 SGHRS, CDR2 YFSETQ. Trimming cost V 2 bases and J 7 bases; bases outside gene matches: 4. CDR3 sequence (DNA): TGCGCCAGCAGCTTAACCGGGACAGGGGGTGAAAAACTGTTTTTT. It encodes CASSLTGTGGEKLFF.

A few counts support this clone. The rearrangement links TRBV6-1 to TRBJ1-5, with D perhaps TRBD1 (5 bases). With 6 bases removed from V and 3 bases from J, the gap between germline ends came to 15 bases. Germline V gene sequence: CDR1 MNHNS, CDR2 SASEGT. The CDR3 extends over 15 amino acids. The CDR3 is CASSPGYRFNQPQHF. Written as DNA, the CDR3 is TGTGCCAGCAGCCCCGGTTACAGGTTCAATCAGCCCCAGCATTTT.

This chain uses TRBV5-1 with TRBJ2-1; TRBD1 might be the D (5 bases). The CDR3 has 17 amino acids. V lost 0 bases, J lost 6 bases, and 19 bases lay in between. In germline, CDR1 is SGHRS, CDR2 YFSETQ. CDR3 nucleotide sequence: TGCGCCAGCAGCTTGGTGTCAGGGAATGCGGTTAGCAATGAGCAGTTCTTC. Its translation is CASSLVSGNAVSNEQFF. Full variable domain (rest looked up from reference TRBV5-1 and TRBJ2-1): KAGVTQTPRYLIKTRGQQVTLSCSPISGHRSVSWYQQTPGQGLQFLFEYFSETQRNKGNFPGRFSGRQFSNSRSEMNVSTLELGDSALYLCASSLVSGNAVSNEQFFGPGTRLTVL.

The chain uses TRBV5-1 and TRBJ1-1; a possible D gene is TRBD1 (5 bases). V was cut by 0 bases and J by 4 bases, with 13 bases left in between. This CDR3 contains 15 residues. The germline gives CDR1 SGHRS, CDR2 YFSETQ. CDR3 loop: CASSLVRGEGTEAFF. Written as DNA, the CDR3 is TGCGCCAGCAGCTTGGTTCGGGGGGAGGGCACTGAAGCTTTCTTT.

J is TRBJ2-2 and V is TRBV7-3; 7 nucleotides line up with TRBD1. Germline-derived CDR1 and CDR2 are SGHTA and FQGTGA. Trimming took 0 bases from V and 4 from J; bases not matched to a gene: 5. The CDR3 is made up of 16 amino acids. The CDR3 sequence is CASSLTGAGGTGELFF. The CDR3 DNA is TGTGCCAGCAGCTTAACTGGGGCAGGGGGCACCGGGGAGCTGTTTTTT.

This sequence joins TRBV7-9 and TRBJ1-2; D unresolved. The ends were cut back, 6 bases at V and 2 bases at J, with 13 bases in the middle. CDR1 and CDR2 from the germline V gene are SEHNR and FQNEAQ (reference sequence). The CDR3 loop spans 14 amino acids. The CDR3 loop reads CASSSQIENYGYTF. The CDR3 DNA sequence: TGTGCCAGCAGTTCACAGATAGAGAACTATGGCTACACCTTC.

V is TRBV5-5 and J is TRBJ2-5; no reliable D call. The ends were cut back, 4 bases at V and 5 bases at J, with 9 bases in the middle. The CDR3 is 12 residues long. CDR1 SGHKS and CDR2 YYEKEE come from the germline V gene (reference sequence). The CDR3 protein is CASSPRRETQYF. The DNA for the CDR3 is TGTGCCAGCAGCCCGCGGCGTGAGACCCAGTACTTC.

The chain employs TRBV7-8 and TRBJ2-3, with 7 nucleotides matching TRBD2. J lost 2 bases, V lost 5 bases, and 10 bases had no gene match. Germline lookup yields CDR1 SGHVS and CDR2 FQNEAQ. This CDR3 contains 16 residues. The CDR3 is CASSKIPGTNTDTQYF. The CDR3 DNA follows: TGTGCCAGCAGCAAGATACCGGGGACTAACACAGATACGCAGTATTTT.

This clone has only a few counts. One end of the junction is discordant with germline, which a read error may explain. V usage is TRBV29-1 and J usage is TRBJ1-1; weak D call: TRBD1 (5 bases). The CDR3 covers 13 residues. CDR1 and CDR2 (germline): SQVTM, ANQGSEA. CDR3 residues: CSVEGQVNTEAFF. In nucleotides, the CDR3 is TGCAGCGTGGAAGGACAAGTGAACACTGAAGCTTTCTTT.

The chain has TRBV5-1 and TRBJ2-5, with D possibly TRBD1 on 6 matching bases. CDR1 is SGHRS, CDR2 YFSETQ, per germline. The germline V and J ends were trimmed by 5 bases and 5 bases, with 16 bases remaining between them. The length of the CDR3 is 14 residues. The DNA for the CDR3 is TGCGCCAGCAGAACCGCCGGGACATGGGAGACCCAGTACTTC. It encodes CASRTAGTWETQYF. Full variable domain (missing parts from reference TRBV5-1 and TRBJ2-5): KAGVTQTPRYLIKTRGQQVTLSCSPISGHRSVSWYQQTPGQGLQFLFEYFSETQRNKGNFPGRFSGRQFSNSRSEMNVSTLELGDSALYLCASRTAGTWETQYFGPGTRLLVL.

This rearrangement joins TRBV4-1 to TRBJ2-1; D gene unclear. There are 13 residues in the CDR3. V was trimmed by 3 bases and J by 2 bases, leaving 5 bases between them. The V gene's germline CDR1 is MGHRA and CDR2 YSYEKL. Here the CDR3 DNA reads TGCGCCAGCAGCCATCAGGCCTACAATGAGCAGTTCTTC. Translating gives CASSHQAYNEQFF.

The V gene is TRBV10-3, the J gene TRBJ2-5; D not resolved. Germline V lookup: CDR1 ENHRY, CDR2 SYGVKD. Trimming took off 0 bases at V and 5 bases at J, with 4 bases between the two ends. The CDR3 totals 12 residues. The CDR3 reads CAISESRETQYF. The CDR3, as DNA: TGTGCCATCAGTGAGTCGAGGGAGACCCAGTACTTC.